These 5 T cell receptor beta chains came from one sample sequenced in a study of cytomegalovirus exposure and HLA in healthy donors (dated by TCRdb to 2016 to 2017). Libraries were built with the immunoSEQ multiplex PCR assay. A mixture of 60 forward primers for TCR Vbeta segments and 13 reverse primers for TCR Jbeta segments was used in the multiplex PCR. TCRdb obtained this table from immuneACCESS and retained in-frame rearrangements with V and J assigned. These tables miss some clones; where compared with another copy, unresolved V genes account for less than half of the shortfall, and the remainder is unexplained. The sample has over 100,000 clones on record, around 73% of them singletons. The leading ten clones occupy 1.3% to 1.5% of the sample. The sequenced sample was PBMCs. These receptors all come from a female donor in good health and CMV-seronegative.

The rearrangement links TRBV30 to TRBJ2-3; the D gene is possibly TRBD2 (5 bases). The V gene's germline CDR1 is GTSNPN and CDR2 SVGIG (reference sequence). V gave up 3 bases and J gave up 5 bases, with 18 bases separating them. CDR3 length: 15 residues. The CDR3 DNA sequence: TGTGCCTGGAGCCCCGGAGGCGGAGGAATAGATACGCAGTATTTT. Amino acids: CAWSPGGGGIDTQYF.

This clone was seen only a few times. The chain employs TRBV15 and TRBJ2-1; the match to TRBD2 covers 9 bases. The CDR3 length is 15 residues. Germline lookup yields CDR1 LNHNV and CDR2 YYDKDF (reference sequence). V dropped 9 bases and J dropped 9; count of bases not matched to a gene: 15. For the CDR3, the DNA is TGTGCCACGCTCAGTAAGGGCGGGAGGGATAGTGAGCAGTTCTTC. Protein product: CATLSKGGRDSEQFF. The entire variable domain, with the rest obtained from reference TRBV15 and TRBJ2-1, is as follows: DAMVIQNPRYQVTQFGKPVTLSCSQTLNHNVMYWYQQKSSQAPKLLFHYYDKDFNNEADTPDNFQSRRPNTSFCFLDIRSPGLGDTAMYLCATLSKGGRDSEQFFGPGTRLTVL.

This chain uses TRBV2 with TRBJ2-3, with 7 bases that match TRBD2. CDR1 and CDR2 from the germline V gene are SNHLY and FYNNEI. This CDR3 spans 15 amino acids. After removal of 6 bases from V and 4 bases from J, the junction contained 10 bases not matched to a gene. CDR3 bases: TGTGCCAGCAGGTCCACAACCGGGGGGTCAGATACGCAGTATTTT. This translates into CASRSTTGGSDTQYF. Using reference TRBV2 and TRBJ2-3 for the parts outside the CDR3, the full variable domain is EPEVTQTPSHQVTQMGQEVILRCVPISNHLYFYWYRQILGQKVEFLVSFYNNEISEKSEIFDDQFSVERPDGSNFTLKIRSTKLEDSAMYFCASRSTTGGSDTQYFGPGTRLTVL.

V and J are TRBV5-6 and TRBJ2-1, with D maybe TRBD2 (5 bases). This CDR3 contains 17 residues. V was clipped by 1 base and J by 10 bases, with 24 bases between them. Germline-derived CDR1 and CDR2 are SGHDT and YYEEEE. The CDR3 protein is CASSLWTQTAWPSEQFF. The CDR3 DNA sequence: TGTGCCAGCAGCTTGTGGACTCAGACCGCCTGGCCCTCCGAGCAGTTCTTC.

V usage is TRBV5-6 and J usage is TRBJ2-7; D call uncertain. Trimming took off 0 bases at V and 3 bases at J, with 7 bases between the two ends. The CDR3 loop spans 13 amino acids. Germline-derived CDR1 and CDR2 are SGHDT and YYEEEE. The CDR3 DNA follows: TGTGCCAGCAGCTTGGCGTCAGACTACGAGCAGTACTTC. Amino acids: CASSLASDYEQYF.